Shown below are 10 T cell receptor beta chains from a single sample sequenced in a study of cytotoxic CD8 clonotypes in ibrutinib-treated CLL. The repertoire was sequenced with immunoSEQ multiplex PCR; TCRdb's copy has only in-frame clones and lacks some. This table has fewer than 150,000 clones, around 84% appearing once. The sample was PBMCs, taken after 24 months of ibrutinib treatment. Every receptor here comes from a human donor with chronic lymphocytic leukemia.

The chain couples TRBV5-5 to TRBJ2-5; D gene uncertain. Per the germline V gene, CDR1 is SGHKS and CDR2 is YYEKEE (reference sequence). This CDR3 region has 15 residues. V dropped 7 bases and J dropped 0 bases, with 16 bases sitting between them. This CDR3 reads CASSWAWPYQETQYF. The CDR3 DNA reads TGTGCCAGCTCATGGGCTTGGCCGTACCAAGAGACCCAGTACTTC.

For the CDR3, the DNA is TGTGCCAGCAGCCCCGGGACAGGGGGTTATCAGCCCCAGCATTTT. Amino acids: CASSPGTGGYQPQHF. The genes are TRBV9 and TRBJ1-5, with TRBD1 matching 11 bases. Trimming cost V 4 bases and J 5 bases; bases outside gene matches: 5. Per the germline V gene, CDR1 is SGDLS and CDR2 is YYNGEE. The CDR3 is 15 amino acids.

This clone was counted a single time. The V gene is TRBV2, the J gene TRBJ1-5; the D gene is possibly TRBD1 (5 bases). The germline V gene encodes CDR1 SNHLY and CDR2 FYNNEI. The length of the CDR3 is 13 residues. The V and J ends lost 6 bases and 1 base respectively, with 7 bases between them. CDR3 nucleotides: TGTGCCAGCAGCCGGGACAGCAATCAGCCCCAGCATTTT. Protein sequence: CASSRDSNQPQHF.

The rearrangement uses TRBV5-1 and TRBJ2-7; 8 bases agree with TRBD1. Losses at the gene ends were 1 base for V and 3 bases for J; bases not matched to a gene: 6. Germline CDR1 reads SGHRS; CDR2 reads YFSETQ. The CDR3 is 15 amino acids. The DNA of the CDR3 is TGCGCCAGCAGCTTGATCACAGGGGGAAGCTACGAGCAGTACTTC. Its protein product is CASSLITGGSYEQYF. The complete variable domain, with remaining parts taken from reference TRBV5-1 and TRBJ2-7, reads KAGVTQTPRYLIKTRGQQVTLSCSPISGHRSVSWYQQTPGQGLQFLFEYFSETQRNKGNFPGRFSGRQFSNSRSEMNVSTLELGDSALYLCASSLITGGSYEQYFGPGTRLTVT.

The chain links TRBV27 to TRBJ1-2, with unresolved D. The CDR3 has 14 amino acids. Per germline, CDR1 MNHEY and CDR2 SMNVEV (reference sequence). Trimming pared 1 base from V and 4 bases from J, leaving 10 bases between. Here the CDR3 DNA reads TGTGCCAGCAGTTTATTGGGAGGGCTCTATGGCTACACCTTC. Encoded protein: CASSLLGGLYGYTF.

The chain carries TRBV5-6 and TRBJ1-1; 9 bases map to TRBD1. From germline, CDR1 is SGHDT and CDR2 YYEEEE. Trimming took 2 bases from V and 9 from J; bases not matched to a gene: 11. The CDR3 contains 15 residues. CDR3 DNA: TGTGCCAGCAGCTTCGCGGCCAGGACAGGGGCGAAAGCTTTCTTT. This translates into CASSFAARTGAKAFF. Complete variable domain (other parts from reference TRBV5-6 and TRBJ1-1): DAGVTQSPTHLIKTRGQQVTLRCSPKSGHDTVSWYQQALGQGPQFIFQYYEEEERQRGNFPDRFSGHQFPNYSSELNVNALLLGDSALYLCASSFAARTGAKAFFGQGTRLTVV.

This clone was counted a few times. This chain links TRBV7-3 with TRBJ2-3, with 7 positions matching TRBD1. CDR1 is SGHTA, CDR2 FQGTGA, per germline. J lost 0 bases, V lost 5 bases, and 5 bases had no gene match. The CDR3 length is 15 residues. CDR3 nucleotide sequence: TGTGCCAGCAGCGCGACAGGGAGTAGCACAGATACGCAGTATTTT. This gives the protein CASSATGSSTDTQYF.

The chain links TRBV10-1 to TRBJ1-4; 9 bases line up with TRBD1. Germline V gene sequence: CDR1 WNHNN, CDR2 SYGVQD (reference sequence). There are 16 residues in the CDR3. V trimming: 6 bases; J trimming: 0 bases; junction bases outside the gene matches: 5. DNA for the CDR3: TGCGCCAGCAGCGAGGACAGGGGAACAACTAATGAAAAACTGTTTTTT. This translates into CASSEDRGTTNEKLFF.

The chain uses TRBV7-2 and TRBJ2-7, with 7 bases aligning to TRBD1. The CDR3 consists of 15 residues. CDR1 is SGHTA, CDR2 FQGNSA, per germline. V shed 1 base and J 4 bases; nucleotides not matched to a gene: 7. The chain's CDR3 is CASSLVAGGRYEQYF. The DNA of the CDR3 is TGTGCCAGCAGCTTAGTGGCAGGGGGTCGGTACGAGCAGTACTTC.

This chain uses TRBV5-1 with TRBJ1-2, with TRBD1 as a possible D gene (6 bases). Per germline, CDR1 SGHRS and CDR2 YFSETQ. The CDR3 length is 14 residues. Between the trimmed V and J ends, which lost 0 bases and 4 bases, there was a span of 10 bases. CDR3 nucleotide sequence: TGCGCCAGCAGCTTGGCTACAGGGCCCTATGGCTACACCTTC. Translating gives CASSLATGPYGYTF.